This is a list of T cell receptor beta chains from one sample in a study of cytomegalovirus exposure and HLA in healthy donors. TCRdb keeps only in-frame clones here, not all; method: immunoSEQ multiplex PCR. The table lists about 140,000 clones, roughly four fifths of them singletons. The sequencing input was PBMCs. The receptor set was obtained from a man younger than 40 in good health and CMV-seropositive. CDR3s include the opening cysteine and the closing phenylalanine or tryptophan. D genes are given only for firm matches. Size is stated for part of the rows, as once, few or many counts, or as a class when the clone is expanded.

TRBD2 TRBJ2-2 - TRBV10-3 CAISESTSGNTGELFF TGTGCCATCAGTGAGTCAACTAGCGGAAACACCGGGGAGCTGTTTTTT
TRBD1 TRBJ2-2 - TRBV7-2 CACGTVNTGELFF TGTGCCTGTGGGACAGTGAACACCGGGGAGCTGTTTTTT
- TRBJ1-2 - TRBV14 CASSRRGSESNYGYTF TGTGCCAGCAGCCGACGGGGTTCCGAGTCTAACTATGGCTACACCTTC
TRBD1 TRBJ1-1 - TRBV18 CASSPGTGRDEAFF TGTGCCAGCTCACCAGGGACAGGGAGGGATGAAGCTTTCTTT
TRBD1 TRBJ2-1 - TRBV6-5 CASSYSYQGARNEQFF TGTGCCAGCAGTTACTCGTACCAGGGGGCGCGGAATGAGCAGTTCTTC
- TRBJ1-2 - TRBV11-3 CASSTTGKSYGYTF TGTGCCAGCAGCACAACAGGGAAGAGCTATGGCTACACCTTC
- TRBJ1-4 - TRBV6-1 CASAPGGEKLFF TGTGCCAGCGCCCCGGGGGGTGAAAAACTGTTTTTT
- TRBJ1-5 - TRBV4-2 CASSQEAGQSQPQHF TGTGCCAGCAGCCAAGAAGCGGGTCAGTCCCAGCCCCAGCATTTT
- TRBJ2-7 - TRBV6-4 CATTAVSSYEQYF TGTGCCACTACGGCGGTCAGCTCCTACGAGCAGTACTTC
- TRBJ1-4 - TRBV7-2 CASSPPETGSNEKLFF TGTGCCAGCAGCCCCCCCGAGACAGGATCTAATGAAAAACTGTTTTTT
TRBD2 TRBJ2-1 once TRBV5-1 CASSNSGLAGYNEQFF TGCGCCAGCAGCAACAGTGGACTAGCGGGATACAATGAGCAGTTCTTC
- TRBJ1-2 few TRBV6-6 CASRSGNYGYTF TGTGCCAGCAGATCAGGGAACTATGGCTACACCTTC
- TRBJ1-2 - TRBV2 CASTQGYYGYTF TGTGCCAGCACCCAGGGGTACTATGGCTACACCTTC
TRBD1 TRBJ1-1 - TRBV6-5 CASRQPGQGTEAFF TGTGCCAGCAGACAACCGGGACAGGGCACTGAAGCTTTCTTT
TRBD1 TRBJ2-1 - TRBV29-1 CSANVHRGYNEQFF TGCAGCGCCAACGTCCACAGGGGTTACAATGAGCAGTTCTTC
TRBD2 TRBJ2-7 - TRBV19 CATRLAGGNEQYF TGTGCCACAAGACTAGCGGGAGGGAACGAGCAGTACTTC
TRBD1 TRBJ2-1 - TRBV2 CASSVAGGYYNEQFF TGTGCCAGCAGTGTTGCAGGGGGATACTACAATGAGCAGTTCTTC
TRBD2 TRBJ2-7 - TRBV5-1 CASSLYSGSDEQYF TGCGCCAGCAGCTTGTACAGCGGGAGCGACGAGCAGTACTTC
TRBD1 TRBJ1-2 - TRBV10-3 CAISGQGGGYTF TGTGCCATCAGTGGACAGGGCGGTGGCTACACCTTC
TRBD1 TRBJ1-2 - TRBV19 CASSLTGGRGYTF TGTGCCAGTAGCCTAACAGGGGGCCGTGGCTACACCTTC
- TRBJ1-1 - TRBV6-6 CASSYSPTGYTEAFF TGTGCCAGCAGTTACTCGCCGACAGGCTACACTGAAGCTTTCTTT
- TRBJ1-4 - TRBV5-1 CASSKTPNPTNEKLFF TGCGCCAGCAGCAAGACTCCGAACCCAACTAATGAAAAACTGTTTTTT
TRBD2 TRBJ2-7 - TRBV4-2 CASSQALGLAGANEQYF TGTGCCAGCAGCCAAGCCCTGGGACTAGCGGGGGCCAACGAGCAGTACTTC
TRBD1 TRBJ2-3 - TRBV2 CASRKSGTGGFSDTQYF TGTGCCAGCAGAAAGTCCGGGACAGGGGGCTTCTCAGATACGCAGTATTTT
TRBD1 TRBJ1-4 - TRBV27 CASSLGEKGQGYEKLFF TGTGCCAGCAGTTTAGGGGAAAAGGGACAGGGTTATGAAAAACTGTTTTTT
- TRBJ2-1 - TRBV19 CASSTHSEPNEQFF TGTGCCAGTAGTACCCATAGCGAGCCCAATGAGCAGTTCTTC
- TRBJ2-3 - TRBV7-9 CASSLNQAGPSDTQYF TGTGCCAGCAGCTTAAATCAGGCGGGGCCCTCGGATACGCAGTATTTT
TRBD1 TRBJ1-1 - TRBV6-5 CASSKLGQGNTEAFF TGTGCCAGCAGTAAACTGGGACAGGGGAACACTGAAGCTTTCTTT
- TRBJ2-6 - TRBV9 CASSAGTGANVLTF TGTGCCAGCAGCGCCGGGACTGGGGCCAACGTCCTGACTTTC
TRBD1 TRBJ2-2 few TRBV30 CAWSLDRPGELFF TGTGCCTGGAGTCTGGACAGGCCCGGGGAGCTGTTTTTT
TRBD2 TRBJ2-7 - TRBV4-1 CASSQALAGGSYEQYF TGCGCCAGCAGCCAAGCCCTAGCGGGAGGTTCCTACGAGCAGTACTTC
TRBD1 TRBJ1-1 - TRBV27 CASRQGDTEAFF TGTGCCAGCAGACAGGGGGACACTGAAGCTTTCTTT
TRBD1 TRBJ1-5 - TRBV19 CAAGGQGGNQPQHF TGTGCCGCTGGCGGCCAGGGGGGCAATCAGCCCCAGCATTTT
- TRBJ2-1 - TRBV5-4 CASSLFAGYNEQFF TGTGCCAGCAGCTTGTTTGCAGGCTACAATGAGCAGTTCTTC
- TRBJ2-7 - TRBV6-6 CASSYSSGATNGQYF TGTGCCAGCAGTTACTCGAGTGGGGCCACTAACGGGCAGTACTTC
TRBD1 TRBJ1-1 - TRBV7-2 CASSADRGTEAFF TGTGCCAGCAGCGCAGACAGGGGCACTGAAGCTTTCTTT
TRBD1 TRBJ1-1 - TRBV7-6 CASSLVPGQGEAFF TGTGCCAGCAGCTTAGTCCCGGGACAGGGTGAAGCTTTCTTT
- TRBJ1-1 once TRBV7-9 CASSSRQIEAFF TGTGCCAGCAGCTCCAGACAAATTGAAGCTTTCTTT
TRBD1 TRBJ1-2 - TRBV7-3 CASSSYRGLGGYTF TGTGCCAGCAGCTCCTACAGGGGGCTAGGCGGCTACACCTTC
- TRBJ2-7 few TRBV30 CAWKVGVALEQYF TGTGCCTGGAAAGTAGGGGTGGCACTCGAGCAGTACTTC
TRBD2 TRBJ2-3 few TRBV2 CASSERAGGTDTQYF TGTGCCAGCAGTGAAAGGGCGGGGGGCACAGATACGCAGTATTTT
- TRBJ1-1 - TRBV6-5 CASSYGSRSEAFF TGTGCCAGCAGTTACGGGAGCAGATCTGAAGCTTTCTTT
- TRBJ2-2 - TRBV19 CASRAADPELFF TGTGCCAGTAGAGCGGCCGACCCCGAGCTGTTTTTT
- TRBJ1-1 - TRBV14 CASSRQELGGNTEAFF TGTGCCAGCAGCCGACAAGAGTTAGGAGGCAACACTGAAGCTTTCTTT
- TRBJ1-2 - TRBV6-5 CASSYSLRGGYGYTF TGTGCCAGCAGTTACTCGCTAAGGGGCGGATATGGCTACACCTTC
- TRBJ1-2 - TRBV19 CASQGGVVRNGYTF TGTGCCAGCCAGGGCGGAGTTGTAAGGAATGGCTACACCTTC
- TRBJ1-1 - TRBV27 CASSLYMNTEAFF TGTGCCAGCAGTCTGTACATGAACACTGAAGCTTTCTTT
TRBD1 TRBJ1-2 - TRBV13 CASSYLQGQGYGYTF TGTGCCAGCAGCTACCTCCAGGGACAGGGCTATGGCTACACCTTC